These T cell receptor beta chains were read from a single sample in a study of cytomegalovirus exposure and HLA in healthy donors. Sequenced by immunoSEQ multiplex PCR; TCRdb stores in-frame clones only, minus some. The sample shows around 74,000 clones, about 85% of them seen only once. Sequenced: PBMCs. Source of these receptors: a man aged 30 to 45 in good health and CMV-seronegative. CDR3s include the opening cysteine and the closing phenylalanine or tryptophan. The D gene is left open where the match is weak. Only part of the rows carry a size: once, few, many, or a class if the clone is expanded.

D gene	J gene	clone size	V gene	CDR3 protein	CDR3 DNA
TRBD2	TRBJ2-5	NA	TRBV5-1	CASSLNRLAGRQETQYF	TGCGCCAGCAGCTTGAATCGACTAGCGGGGAGACAAGAGACCCAGTACTTC
TRBD2	TRBJ2-3	NA	TRBV5-5	CASSLPAGGPSDTQYF	TGTGCCAGCAGCTTGCCGGCGGGAGGGCCGTCAGATACGCAGTATTTT
NA	TRBJ2-7	once	TRBV11-3	CASSLYPTPGLGYEQYF	TGTGCCAGCAGCTTATACCCGACCCCGGGACTCGGCTACGAGCAGTACTTC
NA	TRBJ1-4	NA	TRBV5-1	CASSLLGEELFF	TGCGCCAGCAGCTTGCTCGGGGAAGAACTGTTTTTT
NA	TRBJ1-5	NA	TRBV2	CASSEFFGGLSNQPQHF	TGTGCCAGCAGCGAATTTTTCGGGGGGCTTAGCAATCAGCCCCAGCATTTT
NA	TRBJ2-2	NA	TRBV19	CASIPRSATSTPGELFF	TGTGCCAGTATCCCGCGGAGCGCCACTTCAACACCCGGGGAGCTGTTTTTT
TRBD1	TRBJ2-3	NA	TRBV6-5	CASIGSIGGRDTQYF	TGTGCCAGCATCGGCTCGATAGGGGGCCGGGATACGCAGTATTTT
TRBD2	TRBJ2-1	NA	TRBV2	CAGSPSGGGEQFF	TGTGCCGGCAGCCCTAGCGGGGGGGGTGAGCAGTTCTTC
TRBD1	TRBJ1-1	NA	TRBV7-8	CASSSSPGTGGLTTEAFF	TGTGCCAGCAGCTCCAGTCCCGGGACAGGGGGCTTGACTACTGAAGCTTTCTTT
NA	TRBJ2-5	NA	TRBV29-1	CSGARGPQEAQYF	TGCAGCGGCGCTAGAGGTCCACAAGAAGCCCAGTACTTC
TRBD1	TRBJ1-2	NA	TRBV4-1	CASSQGVRQGRGTNYGYTF	TGCGCCAGCAGCCAAGGTGTGCGACAGGGGCGAGGTACTAACTATGGCTACACCTTC
TRBD1	TRBJ1-1	NA	TRBV5-6	CASTPRRQGVAFF	TGTGCCAGCACCCCAAGGCGACAGGGAGTAGCTTTCTTT
TRBD1	TRBJ2-5	NA	TRBV9	CASSVGQGGQETQYF	TGTGCCAGCAGCGTAGGACAGGGTGGACAAGAGACCCAGTACTTC
NA	TRBJ1-3	NA	TRBV6-5	CASSYTQDSGNTIYF	TGTGCCAGCAGTTATACGCAGGACTCTGGAAACACCATATATTTT
TRBD1	TRBJ1-5	NA	TRBV6-1	CASGDRDRNQPQHF	TGTGCCAGCGGGGACCGGGACAGGAATCAGCCCCAGCATTTT
NA	TRBJ1-2	NA	TRBV4-3	CASSPTVNNYGYTF	TGCGCCAGCAGCCCGACAGTGAATAACTATGGCTACACCTTC
NA	TRBJ1-6	NA	TRBV4-1	CASSLALVGSPLHF	TGCGCCAGCAGCCTAGCACTAGTCGGCTCACCCCTCCACTTT
NA	TRBJ2-6	NA	TRBV11-2	CASSLDPFLAGANVLTF	TGTGCCAGCAGCTTAGATCCGTTCCTCGCTGGGGCCAACGTCCTGACTTTC
TRBD1	TRBJ2-7	NA	TRBV5-6	CASSLRAGGRYEQYF	TGTGCCAGCAGCTTGCGGGCAGGGGGCCGGTACGAGCAGTACTTC
TRBD2	TRBJ2-3	NA	TRBV5-7	CASSTPGTSGRNPYF	TGTGCCAGCAGCACCCCCGGGACTAGCGGGAGGAATCCGTATTTT
TRBD2	TRBJ2-3	NA	TRBV5-4	CASSRGGVTDTQYF	TGTGCCAGCAGCCGGGGGGGGGTCACAGATACGCAGTATTTT
TRBD2	TRBJ2-3	NA	TRBV28	CASGTSGDSDTQYF	TGTGCCAGCGGCACTAGCGGGGATTCAGATACGCAGTATTTT
NA	TRBJ2-3	NA	TRBV29-1	CSVQASRLADTQYF	TGCAGCGTACAAGCGTCTAGGTTGGCAGATACGCAGTATTTT
TRBD1	TRBJ2-1	NA	TRBV13	CASSLSRGLSNEQFF	TGTGCCAGCAGCTTAAGCAGGGGGCTCAGCAATGAGCAGTTCTTC
NA	TRBJ2-1	NA	TRBV6-1	CASSDTEYNEQFF	TGTGCCAGCAGTGATACAGAATACAATGAGCAGTTCTTC
NA	TRBJ2-5	once	TRBV4-1	CASSYVGETQYF	TGCGCCAGCAGTTACGTCGGAGAGACCCAGTACTTC
NA	TRBJ1-2	NA	TRBV4-2	CASSQDTQGGYGYTF	TGTGCCAGCAGCCAAGATACACAGGGTGGATATGGCTACACCTTC
TRBD1	TRBJ2-7	NA	TRBV29-1	CSVEGQGLEQYF	TGCAGCGTTGAGGGACAGGGTCTCGAGCAGTACTTC
NA	TRBJ2-3	NA	TRBV15	CATSARTASTDTQYF	TGTGCCACCAGCGCCCGGACAGCTAGCACAGATACGCAGTATTTT
TRBD1	TRBJ2-5	NA	TRBV15	CATSRPRGQGETQYF	TGTGCCACCAGCCGCCCCAGGGGGCAGGGGGAGACCCAGTACTTC
TRBD1	TRBJ2-7	NA	TRBV5-1	CASRTGDFYEQYF	TGCGCCAGCAGGACAGGGGACTTCTACGAGCAGTACTTC
NA	TRBJ2-7	NA	TRBV7-3	CASSFNPGYEQYF	TGTGCCAGCAGTTTCAACCCAGGGTACGAGCAGTACTTC
TRBD1	TRBJ2-1	once	TRBV10-3	CAISSPGQGSNNEQFF	TGTGCCATCAGTTCGCCGGGACAGGGTTCCAACAATGAGCAGTTCTTC